These T cell receptor beta chains were read from a single sample in a study of T cell repertoires in cytomegalovirus infection. From the reads, TCRdb called clonotypes with MiXCR, one entry per CDR3 protein. The data show fewer than 1,000,000 distinct CDR3 sequences, with 25% to 40% seen just once and around an eighth held by the top ten. Their cognate antigens are unknown. The sample was cultured CD8+ T cells from PBMCs, taken from culture after CMV antigen stimulation. The receptor set was obtained from a human donor in good health (CMV status not recorded). Some clones in this sample may be carry-over from other donors' samples. Each CDR3 is given with its conserved first and last residue. Each record gives: CDR3 length, J gene, clone size, V gene, D gene, CDR3 DNA, CDR3 protein. A D gene is named only where the DNA matches it firmly. Clone size appears in some rows only: once, few, many, or a class for an expanded clone.

>15|TRBJ2-7|-|TRBV27|TRBD1
TGTGCCAGCAGTTTAACCCTGGACAGGGTGGGTGAGCAGTACTTC
CASSLTLDRVGEQYF
>14|TRBJ1-1|-|TRBV20-1|-
TGCAGTGCTAGAGGGACTGTCATGAACACTGAAGCTTTCTTT
CSARGTVMNTEAFF
>17|TRBJ1-2|few|TRBV7-8|TRBD1
TGTGCCAGCAGCTCAGCTGCCGAAATGACAGGGCTCTATGGCTACACCTTC
CASSSAAEMTGLYGYTF
>12|TRBJ1-2|-|TRBV19|-
TGTGCCAGTAGATCGGGGGCGGTTGGCTACACCTTC
CASRSGAVGYTF
>16|TRBJ2-3|many|TRBV7-2|TRBD2
TGTGCCAGCAGCTCTAGGACTAGCGGTTCCACAGATACGCAGTATTTT
CASSSRTSGSTDTQYF
>16|TRBJ2-3|many|TRBV7-2|TRBD2
TGTGCCAGCAGCCCCGGACTAGCGGGGCTTTCAGATACGCAGTATTTT
CASSPGLAGLSDTQYF
>14|TRBJ1-2|-|TRBV2|-
TGTGCCAGCATTGGGCCGCCAGCGGGCTATGGCTACACCTTC
CASIGPPAGYGYTF
>16|TRBJ1-1|-|TRBV4-2|TRBD1
TGTGCCAGCACCCATGCCCGACAGGGGAGTCCCACTGAAGCTTTCTTT
CASTHARQGSPTEAFF
>16|TRBJ1-4|-|TRBV5-1|-
TGCGCCAGCAGCTTCCGACAGCGATCAACTAATGAAAAACTGTTTTTT
CASSFRQRSTNEKLFF
>15|TRBJ1-1|-|TRBV15|-
TGTGCCACCAGCAGAGATCGGGCCGCCGGGGCTGAAGCTTTCTTT
CATSRDRAAGAEAFF
>15|TRBJ2-7|few|TRBV7-9|-
TGTGCCAGCAGCCCCGGCGCCCCGCTAACCTACGAGCAGTACTTC
CASSPGAPLTYEQYF
>12|TRBJ2-2|-|TRBV10-3|-
TGTGCCATCAGTGACCCGTCGCAAGAGCTGTTTTTT
CAISDPSQELFF
>15|TRBJ2-1|-|TRBV10-3|-
TGTGCCATCAGCCAAGACGAAAGCTCCTACAATGAGCAGTTCTTC
CAISQDESSYNEQFF
>18|TRBJ2-1|-|TRBV20-1|TRBD2
TGCAGTGCCCCTCCGGGACTAGCGGTATTCCCCTCCTACAATGAGCAGTTCTTC
CSAPPGLAVFPSYNEQFF
>13|TRBJ2-3|few|TRBV2|TRBD1
TGTGCCGGACAGGGCCAAAGCACAGATACGCAGTATTTT
CAGQGQSTDTQYF
>16|TRBJ1-2|-|TRBV9|-
TGTGCCAGCAGCAGAGCCGGGACCGCCACTAACTATGGCTACACCTTC
CASSRAGTATNYGYTF
>19|TRBJ1-5|many|TRBV7-2|TRBD1
TGTGCCAGCAGCTTAAACAGGGGGCTAGTGTCGTATAGCAATCAGCCCCAGCATTTT
CASSLNRGLVSYSNQPQHF
>15|TRBJ2-6|few|TRBV9|-
TGTGCCAGCAGCGTAGACCTCTCTGGGGCCAACGTCCTGACTTTC
CASSVDLSGANVLTF
>14|TRBJ2-1|few|TRBV9|TRBD2
TGTGCCAGCAGCGTAAGGACTAGCGGGGGCGAGCAGTTCTTC
CASSVRTSGGEQFF
>14|TRBJ2-7|few|TRBV27|-
TGTGCCAGCAGTTTAGGGGGGCGAGCCTACGAGCAGTACTTC
CASSLGGRAYEQYF
>17|TRBJ2-2|few|TRBV7-6|TRBD2
TGTGCCAGCAGATTGGGGAGCGGGGGGGCCAGCACCGGGGAGCTGTTTTTT
CASRLGSGGASTGELFF
>15|TRBJ2-1|few|TRBV6-2/TRBV6-3|-
TGTGCCAGCAGACCCGGACCCGGCGGGAACAATGAGCAGTTCTTC
CASRPGPGGNNEQFF
>14|TRBJ2-1|-|TRBV10-3|TRBD2
TGTGCCATCAGTCTAGCGGGGGGAAACAATGAGCAGTTCTTC
CAISLAGGNNEQFF
>17|TRBJ1-6|-|TRBV7-8|TRBD1
TGTGCCAACAGCTTAGCAAGGGGGCAGGAGTATTATTCACCCCTCCACTTT
CANSLARGQEYYSPLHF
>15|TRBJ2-5|-|TRBV7-9|TRBD1
TGTGCCAGCAGCTTCTTGGACAGGAAGAAAGAGACCCAGTACTTC
CASSFLDRKKETQYF
>15|TRBJ1-1|few|TRBV7-9|TRBD1
TGTGCCAGCTCTGACGGGACAGGGGTTTTCACTGAAGCTTTCTTT
CASSDGTGVFTEAFF
>15|TRBJ1-2|-|TRBV20-1|TRBD1
TGCAGTGCTAGAGCCCCGGACAGGGTAGTGGGTGGCTACACCTTC
CSARAPDRVVGGYTF
>15|TRBJ2-5|few|TRBV13|-
TGTGCCAGCAGCCAAGAGGGGGGTCCAATGGAGACCCAGTACTTC
CASSQEGGPMETQYF
>15|TRBJ2-1|few|TRBV12-3/TRBV12-4|TRBD2
TGTGCCAGCAACCGCGGGGGTAGCTCCTACAATGAGCAGTTCTTC
CASNRGGSSYNEQFF
>14|TRBJ1-2|few|TRBV4-3|TRBD1
TGCGCCAGCAGCCCAAGCACAGGGGCGGATGGCTACACCTTC
CASSPSTGADGYTF
>13|TRBJ1-5|-|TRBV6-1|-
TGTGCCAGCAGTGAAAGGGCGAACCAGCCCCAGCATTTT
CASSERANQPQHF
>15|TRBJ1-2|-|TRBV11-2|-
TGTGCCAGCAGCTTAGAAGGCCCTCGGGCCTATGGCTACACCTTC
CASSLEGPRAYGYTF
>16|TRBJ2-1|few|TRBV4-3|-
TGCGCCAGCAGCCAGGGCGGGGGCACCACCTACAATGAGCAGTTCTTC
CASSQGGGTTYNEQFF
>14|TRBJ1-5|few|TRBV12-3/TRBV12-4|TRBD1
TGTGCCAGCAGGGGACAGGGGCTTGATCAGCCCCAGCATTTT
CASRGQGLDQPQHF
>16|TRBJ2-3|few|TRBV6-5|-
TGTGCCAGCAGTTACGGAGTCCCTACTAGCACAGATACGCAGTATTTT
CASSYGVPTSTDTQYF
>14|TRBJ1-1|-|TRBV4-1|-
TGTGCCAGCAACCTCGAGAGGGGGGACACTGAAGCTTTCTTT
CASNLERGDTEAFF
>17|TRBJ2-1|few|TRBV20-1|-
TGCAGTGCTAGAGCCTCAACTAGTCCTTCACCCTACAATGAGCAGTTCTTC
CSARASTSPSPYNEQFF
>15|TRBJ1-1|-|TRBV19|-
TGTGCCAGTAGTCCCTTTCTGGGTGAGAACACTGAAGCTTTCTTT
CASSPFLGENTEAFF
>17|TRBJ1-5|many|TRBV7-8|-
TGTGCCAGCAGCCAGAGGGGAAATGGGGCGGATAATCAGCCCCAGCATTTT
CASSQRGNGADNQPQHF
>13|TRBJ1-5|once|TRBV10-3|-
TGTGCCATCAGTGAGTCCCCCAAGGCGGCCCAGCATTTT
CAISESPKAAQHF
>17|TRBJ1-6|-|TRBV28|-
TGTGCCAGCAGTTTCTTGGCGCTGGCGGACTATAATTCACCCCTCCACTTT
CASSFLALADYNSPLHF
>12|TRBJ2-7|-|TRBV15|-
TGTGCCACCAGCAGAGATCTCCGGGAGCAGTACTTC
CATSRDLREQYF
>16|TRBJ2-1|-|TRBV20-1|TRBD2
TGCAGTGCTAGACCCCGGGGAGCGGGGGTTTACAATGAGCAGTTCTTC
CSARPRGAGVYNEQFF
>16|TRBJ1-3|once|TRBV5-4|-
TGTGCCAGCAGCTTGAGTACGGGGGATCCTGGAAACACCATATATTTT
CASSLSTGDPGNTIYF
>14|TRBJ2-3|many|TRBV28|-
TGTGCCAGCAGTTGGACACCTAGCACAGATACGCAGTATTTT
CASSWTPSTDTQYF
>13|TRBJ2-5|many|TRBV7-9|-
TGTGCCAGCAGCTCACTCGGTGGAGTGACCCAGTACTTC
CASSSLGGVTQYF
>18|TRBJ2-5|few|TRBV6-2/TRBV6-3|TRBD2
TGTGCCAGCAGCCGGGGACTAGCGGGGTCACCATTCCAGGAGACCCAGTACTTC
CASSRGLAGSPFQETQYF
>15|TRBJ1-4|once|TRBV2|-
TGTGCCAGCAGTGGCCAGGATGCAACTAATGAAAAACTGTTTTTT
CASSGQDATNEKLFF